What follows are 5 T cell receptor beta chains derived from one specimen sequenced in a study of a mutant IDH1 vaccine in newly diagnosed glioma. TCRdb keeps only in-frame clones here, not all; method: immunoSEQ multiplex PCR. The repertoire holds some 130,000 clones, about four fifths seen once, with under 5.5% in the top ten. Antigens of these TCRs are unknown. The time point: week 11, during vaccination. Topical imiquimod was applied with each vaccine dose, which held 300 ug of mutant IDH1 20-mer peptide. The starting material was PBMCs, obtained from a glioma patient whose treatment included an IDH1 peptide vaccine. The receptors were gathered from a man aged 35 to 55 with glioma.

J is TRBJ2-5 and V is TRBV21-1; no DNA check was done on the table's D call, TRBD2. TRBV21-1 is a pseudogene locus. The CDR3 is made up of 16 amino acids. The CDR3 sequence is CASSKERQSRWGTQYF. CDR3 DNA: TGTGCCAGCAGCAAAGAGCGGCAGTCCCGCTGGGGGACCCAGTACTTC.

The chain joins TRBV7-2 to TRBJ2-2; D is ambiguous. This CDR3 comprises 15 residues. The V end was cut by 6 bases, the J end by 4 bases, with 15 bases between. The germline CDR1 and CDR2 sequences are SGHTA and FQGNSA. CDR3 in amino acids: CASRLDGRRTGELFF. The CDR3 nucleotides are TGTGCCAGCAGACTGGACGGCAGGCGCACCGGGGAGCTGTTTTTT.

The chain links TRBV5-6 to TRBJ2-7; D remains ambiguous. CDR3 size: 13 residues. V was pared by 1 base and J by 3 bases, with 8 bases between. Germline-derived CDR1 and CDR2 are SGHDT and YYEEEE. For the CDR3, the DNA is TGTGCCAGCAGCTTGAGCCGCCTCTACGAGCAGTACTTC. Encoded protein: CASSLSRLYEQYF.

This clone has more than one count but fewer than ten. The CDR3 here is CSVEPENTGELFF. As DNA, the CDR3 is TGCAGCGTTGAACCGGAGAACACCGGGGAGCTGTTTTTT. V gene TRBV29-1 combines with J gene TRBJ2-2; D is unclear. Germline values: CDR1 SQVTM, CDR2 ANQGSEA. Trimming took off 2 bases at V and 1 base at J, with 5 bases between the two ends. This CDR3 comprises 13 residues.

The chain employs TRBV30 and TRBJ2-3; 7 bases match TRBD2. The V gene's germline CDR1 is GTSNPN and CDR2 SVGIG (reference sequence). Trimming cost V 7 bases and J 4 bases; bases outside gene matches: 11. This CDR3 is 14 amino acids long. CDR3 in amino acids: CASTGGGKPDTQYF. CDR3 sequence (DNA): TGTGCCTCCACTGGGGGAGGGAAGCCAGATACGCAGTATTTT.